This T cell receptor (beta chain) was recovered during a study of T cells after yellow fever vaccination. Across the study: Preparation used SMART-Seq v4 Ultra Low Input for the low-cell-number fractions. Study-wide results and caveats: Highly abundant clonotypes carried over from the bulk population could end up in FACS-sorted repertoires as contaminants. A small share of clonotypes appeared in both CD4 and CD8 compartments.

TCR cDNA, made by 5'RACE template switching, carried an added universal primer site and UMIs. One entry per CDR3 protein results from TCRdb running MiXCR on the 5' RACE reads. The sample has approximately 510,000 distinct CDR3 sequences; less than 25% are singletons. In the case of this clonotype: Its antigen is unidentified.

The sequences come from PBMCs, collected roughly 20 days after the first yellow fever vaccination. The receptor was derived from a man aged 18 to 29 who received the YFV17D yellow fever vaccine.

The CDR3 bases are TGTGCCAGCAGCTTCCGGGACAGGGATTTTCAGCCCCAGCATTTT. Its translation is CASSFRDRDFQPQHF. V and J are TRBV5-6 and TRBJ1-5; 9 nucleotides match TRBD1. Trimming at V came to 2 bases and at J to 6 bases, leaving 6 bases not matched to a gene. Germline V gives CDR1 SGHDT, CDR2 YYEEEE. The CDR3 has 15 amino acids.